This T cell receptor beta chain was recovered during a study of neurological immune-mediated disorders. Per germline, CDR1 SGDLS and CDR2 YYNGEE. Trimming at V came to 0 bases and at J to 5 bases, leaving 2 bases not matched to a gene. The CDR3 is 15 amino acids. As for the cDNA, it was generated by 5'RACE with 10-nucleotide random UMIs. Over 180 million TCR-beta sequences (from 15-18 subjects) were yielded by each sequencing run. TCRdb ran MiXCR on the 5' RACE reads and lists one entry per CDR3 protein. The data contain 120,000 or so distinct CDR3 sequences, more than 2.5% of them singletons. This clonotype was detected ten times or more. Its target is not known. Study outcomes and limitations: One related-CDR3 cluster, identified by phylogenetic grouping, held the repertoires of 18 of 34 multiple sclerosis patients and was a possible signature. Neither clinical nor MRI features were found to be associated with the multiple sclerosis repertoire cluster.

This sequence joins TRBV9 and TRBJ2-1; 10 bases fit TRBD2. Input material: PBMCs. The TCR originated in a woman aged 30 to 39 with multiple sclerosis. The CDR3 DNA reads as TGTGCCAGCAGCGTAGCTAGCGGGGGTCACAATGAGCAGTTCTTC. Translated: CASSVASGGHNEQFF.